The 20 T cell receptor beta chains below were found in one sample sequenced in a study of T-cell reconstitution after alpha-beta-depleted transplantation in children. Unique molecular identifiers were incorporated into the prepared TCRbeta library. TCRdb re-called the PCR reads through MiXCR, storing one row per CDR3 protein. Among approximately 490,000 distinct CDR3 sequences listed, under 15% were seen once. The sequences come from PBMCs from the stem cell graft donor, collected from the stem cell graft. These receptors were collected from a human donor who donated a stem cell graft to a child with combined immunodeficiency.

The chain uses TRBV7-2 and TRBJ2-5; tentative D call: TRBD2 (5 bases). Trimming removed 0 bases from V and 4 bases from J, with 12 bases in between. In germline, CDR1 is SGHTA, CDR2 FQGNSA. The CDR3 contains 15 residues. The CDR3 loop is CASSLATAGLETQYF. CDR3 bases: TGTGCCAGCAGCTTAGCGACTGCGGGTCTAGAGACCCAGTACTTC.

The chain joins TRBV7-9 to TRBJ2-5, with TRBD2 as a possible D gene (7 bases). This CDR3 comprises 16 residues. V gave up 5 bases and J gave up 4 bases, with 20 bases separating them. The V gene's germline CDR1 is SEHNR and CDR2 FQNEAQ (reference sequence). The CDR3 region is CASSPQLQGGRETQYF. DNA of the CDR3: TGTGCCAGCAGCCCACAATTACAGGGAGGGCGAGAGACCCAGTACTTC.

The sample holds many counts of this clonotype. The chain joins TRBV20-1 to TRBJ2-5, with 14 bases matching TRBD2. The CDR3 is 16 residues long. Germline CDR1 and CDR2: DFQATT and SNEGSKA (reference sequence). V was clipped by 0 bases and J by 5 bases; unmatched bases: 5. Here the CDR3 reads CSARELRTSGGETQYF. The CDR3 DNA follows: TGCAGTGCTAGAGAACTTCGGACTAGCGGGGGGGAGACCCAGTACTTC.

This sequence joins TRBV20-1 and TRBJ2-5; the match to TRBD1 covers 7 bases. Trimming removed 3 bases from V and 9 bases from J; junction bases left unmatched: 22. CDR3 size: 17 residues. The germline gives CDR1 DFQATT, CDR2 SNEGSKA (reference sequence). In DNA form, the CDR3 reads TGCAGTGCTAGCTACGACAGGGCCACGCGAACCACACGGGCCCAGTACTTC. Translating gives CSASYDRATRTTRAQYF.

The genes are TRBV3-1 and TRBJ2-5; D remains ambiguous. The CDR3 length is 14 residues. The germline V gene has CDR1 LGHDT and CDR2 YNNKEL (reference sequence). V lost 3 bases and J lost 2, with 10 bases in between. CDR3 sequence (DNA): TGTGCCAGCAGCCACGGGTTGCAGCAAGAGACCCAGTACTTC. Its translation: CASSHGLQQETQYF.

The sample holds many counts of this clonotype. The chain carries TRBV6-5 and TRBJ2-3; D remains unclear. Germline assignment: CDR1 MNHEY and CDR2 SVGAGI. The CDR3 covers 13 residues. V gave up 4 bases and J gave up 1 base, with 6 bases separating them. In DNA, the CDR3 is TGTGCCAGCAGTTCCAGACGCACAGATACGCAGTATTTT. Protein sequence: CASSSRRTDTQYF.

The chain has TRBV3-1 and TRBJ2-5; D not resolved. V was shortened by 3 bases and J by 1 base, with 6 bases between the two germline ends. The CDR3 totals 13 residues. CDR1 is LGHDT, CDR2 YNNKEL, per germline (reference sequence). CDR3 loop: CASSQAPQETQYF. Written as DNA, the CDR3 is TGTGCCAGCAGCCAGGCGCCCCAAGAGACCCAGTACTTC.

This clonotype was seen a handful of times. The chain carries TRBV11-1 and TRBJ2-1; tentative D call: TRBD2 (6 bases). Germline V gene sequence: CDR1 SGHAT, CDR2 FQDESV (reference sequence). Trimming pared 3 bases from V and 10 bases from J, leaving 22 bases between. This CDR3 region has 16 residues. The CDR3 spells CASSFIRGTSGREQFF. CDR3 DNA: TGTGCCAGCAGCTTCATCCGGGGGACCTCAGGGAGGGAGCAGTTCTTC. The complete variable domain, with remaining parts taken from reference TRBV11-1 and TRBJ2-1, reads EAEVAQSPRYKITEKSQAVAFWCDPISGHATLYWYRQILGQGPELLVQFQDESVVDDSQLPKDRFSAERLKGVDSTLKIQPAELGDSAMYLCASSFIRGTSGREQFFGPGTRLTVL.

The sample holds many counts of this clonotype. This chain joins TRBV5-1 and TRBJ2-5; TRBD1 agrees at 9 bases. Trimming removed 1 base from V and 0 bases from J; junction bases left unmatched: 4. This CDR3 is 16 amino acids long. Germline lookup yields CDR1 SGHRS and CDR2 YFSETQ. The CDR3 loop reads CASSLKQGAYQETQYF. CDR3 DNA sequence: TGCGCCAGCAGCTTGAAACAGGGGGCTTACCAAGAGACCCAGTACTTC.

This clonotype came up many times. V and J are TRBV5-5 and TRBJ2-1, with D perhaps matching TRBD2 (6 bases). V lost 7 bases and J lost 3, with 20 bases in between. Germline V gene sequence: CDR1 SGHKS, CDR2 YYEKEE (reference sequence). The CDR3 has 16 residues. The CDR3: CASSGQTGENYNEQFF. The CDR3 coding sequence is TGTGCCAGCTCTGGTCAAACGGGAGAGAACTACAATGAGCAGTTCTTC.

This clonotype was seen repeatedly, ten times or more. CDR3 protein: CASSPPGTSVETQYF. The CDR3 nucleotides read TGTGCCAGCAGTCCCCCCGGGACTAGCGTGGAGACCCAGTACTTC. The rearrangement joins TRBV12-3 or TRBV12-4 to TRBJ2-5; 10 positions match TRBD2. After removal of 5 bases from V and 5 bases from J, the junction contained 8 bases not matched to a gene. This CDR3 region has 15 residues.

This clonotype came up many times. The chain links TRBV12-3 or TRBV12-4 to TRBJ2-3; TRBD2 might be the D (5 bases). Trimming took 5 bases from V and 10 from J, leaving 10 bases between them. The CDR3 length is 11 residues. CDR3 DNA: TGTGCCAGCAGTCTGAGCGGCTCGCAGTATTTT. Its translation: CASSLSGSQYF.

This clonotype occurred many times. V usage is TRBV29-1 and J usage is TRBJ2-5; D not resolved. With 1 base removed from V and 6 bases from J, the gap between germline ends came to 9 bases. Germline V lookup: CDR1 SQVTM, CDR2 ANQGSEA. CDR3 length equals 12 residues. CDR3 sequence: CSVEGQDQTQYF. The CDR3, as DNA: TGCAGCGTTGAAGGGCAGGACCAGACCCAGTACTTC.

The chain combines TRBV6-5 with TRBJ2-7; D might be TRBD1 or TRBD2, each matching 6 bases. The CDR3 length is 15 residues. Trimming pared 0 bases from V and 4 bases from J, leaving 13 bases between. CDR1 is MNHEY and CDR2 is SVGAGI in the germline V gene. The CDR3 region has the DNA TGTGCCAGCAGTTACTCGAGGGGGGTCAGATACGAGCAGTACTTC. Its protein product is CASSYSRGVRYEQYF.

V and J are TRBV6-1 and TRBJ1-2; a possible D gene is TRBD1 (5 bases). This CDR3 has 15 amino acids. Trimming took off 5 bases at V and 1 base at J, with 14 bases between the two ends. Germline V gene sequence: CDR1 MNHNS, CDR2 SASEGT. The CDR3, as DNA: TGTGCCAGCAGTACGGGTGGGGCAGGTAACTATGGCTACACCTTC. It specifies CASSTGGAGNYGYTF.

This clonotype has just a few counts. A much more abundant neighbour one base away suggests this may be a read error. This chain connects TRBV7-9 to TRBJ2-7; 7 nucleotides line up with TRBD1. V dropped 5 bases and J dropped 6; count of bases not matched to a gene: 4. The V gene's germline CDR1 is SEHNR and CDR2 FQNEAQ (reference sequence). CDR3 length: 12 amino acids. DNA for the CDR3: TGTGCCAGCAGCCTGACAGGGTTCGAGCAGTACTTC. This encodes CASSLTGFEQYF.

In its sample, this clonotype was seen once. The chain combines TRBV6-5 with TRBJ2-2; TRBD2 agrees at 9 bases. The germline gives CDR1 MNHEY, CDR2 SVGAGI. The length of the CDR3 is 18 residues. V lost 0 bases and J lost 7; bases outside the gene matches: 12. In DNA, the CDR3 is TGTGCCAGCAGTTACTCGGCGGGAGGGCCTTATGGGAACGGGGAGCTGTTTTTT. Translated, it gives CASSYSAGGPYGNGELFF.

V gene TRBV28 combines with J gene TRBJ2-1; D call uncertain. The CDR3 is 15 residues long. CDR1 and CDR2 from the germline V gene are MDHEN and SYDVKM. V was trimmed by 4 bases and J by 2 bases, leaving 12 bases between them. CDR3 nucleotides: TGTGCCAGCAGTTCTCGTACATTCACCTACAATGAGCAGTTCTTC. Translation: CASSSRTFTYNEQFF.

The chain has TRBV2 and TRBJ2-3; D is uncertain. This CDR3 has 11 residues. Trimming shortened V by 5 bases and J by 5 bases, and 5 bases separated the two germline ends. Germline lookup yields CDR1 SNHLY and CDR2 FYNNEI. The CDR3 DNA follows: TGTGCCAGCAGTAGAAGAGATACGCAGTATTTT. Translation: CASSRRDTQYF.

The V call is TRBV6-1, the J call TRBJ2-5; tentative D call: TRBD1 (6 bases). V gave up 2 bases and J gave up 2 bases, with 15 bases separating them. CDR3 length equals 16 residues. CDR1 is MNHNS, CDR2 SASEGT, per germline. The CDR3 spells CASSEWDTSYQETQYF. The CDR3, as DNA: TGTGCCAGCAGTGAATGGGACACCTCATATCAAGAGACCCAGTACTTC.